This T cell receptor (beta chain) emerged from a study of blood T cell repertoires in COVID-19 (dated by TCRdb to 2020 to 2021). Background for the entire study: Recovered participants in ImmuneRACE Cohort 3 were defined by two consecutive negative NP/OP PCR tests, clearance by a healthcare professional, or resolution of symptoms. The material from the prospective study consisted of cDNA or gDNA derived from T cells, B-cell-depleted T cells, or PBMCs. Samples were obtained from the ongoing ImmuneRACE study (first 160 participants) and from roughly 1,300 subjects provided by 6 global collaborators. Where HLA class I and class II types were available, the types were taken from metadata supplied by the sample provider, not from assay-based typing. Subjects who had been exposed to COVID-19, were actively infected with it, or had recovered from it provided the deeply sampled blood TCRbeta repertoires that made up the dataset. A freely available public database, intended as a resource for researchers studying the immune response to SARS-CoV-2, is where the repertoires were released. A de-identified subject ID, COVID-19 status, age in years and sex were almost always included in the sample metadata. Collaborator samples came from the United States, Italy and Spain and covered acute and convalescent phases of COVID-19. Study-wide conclusions, independent of this receptor: The quantity of clinical and demographic metadata differed by source and by participant and was supplied without curation.

Details on this clone: Its antigen is still unknown. No base-level quality is on record; no much larger clone is a single base apart.

TCRbeta CDR3 regions were amplified from genomic DNA by means of the immunoSEQ Assay, a bias-controlled multiplex PCR. Per the original workflow: The number of nucleated cells in each sample was estimated by amplification of reference gene primers within the assay. To quantify the absolute abundance of each unique TCRbeta CDR3 rearrangement, sequence reads were collapsed and filtered. Productive Simpson clonality was computed per sample as the square root of Simpson's diversity index over productive rearrangements. The immuneACCESS repertoire file appears here via TCRdb, limited to in-frame rearrangements. These files lack a portion of the clones; in checked studies, under half of the deficit traces to unresolved V genes, and the cause of the others is not known. V, J and clone size reflect that table, while D and trimming were determined from the DNA. Here the sample has 210,000 or so clones; approximately 87% occur a single time. The leading ten clones occupy 3.1% of the sample.

In the prospective study, participants were about 18 to 95 years old, resided in around 25 geographic areas of the United States, and were enrolled through a virtual design. Cohort assignment in the prospective study relied on participant-reported clinical history from a screening survey and a study questionnaire. In the prospective study, whole blood, serum and a nasopharyngeal or oropharyngeal swab were collected from each participant by mobile phlebotomists. Participants in the prospective study had the option to provide additional blood draws and questionnaires over an approximately 2-month period. Before DNA extraction, prospective study blood samples were shipped either frozen or at room temperature. The sequence came from a woman in her 50s in a cohort exposed to, infected with or recovered from COVID-19 (not recorded which). Sequencing input: PBMCs or T cells enriched from blood (not recorded which).

The nucleotide sequence is given as TGCGCCAGCAGCCGGGGACAGGGGCTCGGTTACGAGCAGTACTTC. The resulting protein is CASSRGQGLGYEQYF. The chain is assembled from TRBV5-1 and TRBJ2-7; the junction holds 10 bases that match TRBD1. Based on the germline V gene, the CDR1 and CDR2 sequences are SGHRS and YFSETQ. V trim: 4 bases; J trim: 4 bases; unmatched bases: 8. From the cysteine through the phenylalanine, the CDR3 covers 15 amino acids. Only the CDR3 portion is preserved as DNA: 45 bases, with reading frame beginning at the first base. Outside the CDR3, residues come from the reference TRBV5-1 and TRBJ2-7 proteins, so the full variable domain is: KAGVTQTPRYLIKTRGQQVTLSCSPISGHRSVSWYQQTPGQGLQFLFEYFSETQRNKGNFPGRFSGRQFSNSRSEMNVSTLELGDSALYLCASSRGQGLGYEQYFGPGTRLTVT.